This TCR beta chain was observed in a study of T cells in tuberculosis. Study-wide context: CD1B tetramers identified T cells specific for mycobacterial lipid GMM. In South Africa, adults with active tuberculosis were compared with IGRA-negative and latently infected IGRA-positive adolescents.

The table lists this clone with a few counts. Its antigen is unknown. Assay used: immunoSEQ multiplex PCR; TCRdb lists only in-frame clones, some missing. The sample contains tens of thousands of clones, roughly 96% of which appear only once. Study results and caveats: A GMM-specific repertoire classifier reached about 85% accuracy, AUROC about 0.87.

This CDR3 contains 15 residues. Germline V CDR1 and CDR2: GTSNPN, SVGIG (reference sequence). Germline trimming cut 7 bases from V and 4 bases from J; bases unmatched to any gene: 12. This receptor was obtained from a donor aged 5-35 years with latent tuberculosis or without tuberculosis infection. The sequencing sample was made of PBMCs. The chain recombines TRBV30 with TRBJ2-3; TRBD2 matches 9 bases. CDR3 coding DNA: TGTGCCTTCCGACGAGCTGCGGGGGGGTCAGATACGCAGTATTTT. It encodes CAFRRAAGGSDTQYF.